Presented here are 23 T cell receptor beta chains from one specimen sequenced in a study of blood T cell repertoires in COVID-19. Clones were sequenced by immunoSEQ multiplex PCR, and TCRdb holds only the in-frame ones, with some missing. Here the sample spans about 16,000 clones, approximately 93% being singletons. Sequenced input: peripheral blood. These TCRs come from a human donor in a cohort sampled during active COVID-19.

The V and J genes are TRBV28 and TRBJ2-5, with D maybe TRBD1 (6 bases). V lost 5 bases, J lost 1 base, and 11 bases lay in between. The CDR3 length is 14 residues. From germline, CDR1 is MDHEN and CDR2 SYDVKM. The DNA of the CDR3 is TGTGCCAGCAGTCGCGTCAGGGGCCAAGAGACCCAGTACTTC. This sequence encodes CASSRVRGQETQYF.

The CDR3 spells CASSQQGLATYEQYF. CDR3 nucleotide sequence: TGTGCCAGCAGCCAGCAGGGACTAGCCACCTACGAGCAGTACTTC. The chain is built from TRBV4-2 and TRBJ2-7; TRBD2 matches at 9 bases. The junction had 5 bases not matched to a gene; V was cut back by 3 bases and J by 2 bases. Germline V CDR1 and CDR2: LGHNA, YNFKEQ. This CDR3 contains 15 residues.

The CDR3 is CASSLALTAGGLNEQFF. The CDR3, as DNA: TGTGCCAGCAGCTTAGCGCTAACAGCGGGGGGGCTAAATGAGCAGTTCTTC. V usage is TRBV7-2 and J usage is TRBJ2-1, with TRBD2 identical over 10 bases. The V gene's germline CDR1 is SGHTA and CDR2 FQGNSA. V shed 0 bases, J shed 7 bases, and the junction held 9 bases outside the gene matches. The CDR3 has 17 amino acids.

The chain carries TRBV15 and TRBJ2-7; D perhaps matches TRBD2 (5 bases). V lost 4 bases and J 3 bases, leaving 19 bases between the germline ends. CDR3 length: 16 amino acids. CDR1 and CDR2 from the germline V gene are LNHNV and YYDKDF (reference sequence). DNA for the CDR3: TGTGCCACCAGCACTCTGGCGGGTCAAACCCTCTACGAGCAGTACTTC. It specifies CATSTLAGQTLYEQYF.

This chain connects TRBV7-9 to TRBJ1-1, with TRBD1 identical over 11 bases. Looked up from germline, CDR1 is SEHNR and CDR2 is FQNEAQ (reference sequence). V trimming: 3 bases; J trimming: 3 bases; junction bases outside the gene matches: 3. The CDR3 extends over 15 amino acids. DNA of the CDR3: TGTGCCAGCAGCTTCGGACAGGGGGCTGACACTGAAGCTTTCTTT. Translating gives CASSFGQGADTEAFF.

J is TRBJ2-1 and V is TRBV11-2; 9 bases align to TRBD2. This CDR3 is built from 19 residues. With 5 bases clipped from V and 2 bases from J, the junction kept 16 bases outside the gene matches. Germline V CDR1 and CDR2: SGHAT, FQNNGV. The CDR3 region has the DNA TGTGCCAGCAGCCCAAATAAAATCTGGGCTAGCGGGGCCTACAATGAGCAGTTCTTC. Its protein is CASSPNKIWASGAYNEQFF.

Here the CDR3 DNA reads TGTGCCAGCAGTGCCGGGACAGGGATACAGCCCCAGCATTTT. Translated, it gives CASSAGTGIQPQHF. The chain links TRBV5-6 to TRBJ1-5, with TRBD1 matching over 9 bases. The junction had 7 bases not matched to a gene; V was cut back by 5 bases and J by 7 bases. Germline V CDR1 and CDR2: SGHDT, YYEEEE. CDR3 length: 14 residues.

V is TRBV2 and J is TRBJ2-1, with 13 bases lining up with TRBD2. Germline V CDR1 and CDR2: SNHLY, FYNNEI. Losses at the gene ends were 9 bases for V and 11 bases for J; bases not matched to a gene: 7. This CDR3 is 13 amino acids long. The CDR3 protein is CASRLAGGGKQFF. CDR3 coding DNA: TGTGCCAGTCGACTAGCGGGAGGAGGAAAGCAGTTCTTC.

This clone was seen a handful of times. J is TRBJ1-6 and V is TRBV7-9, with D perhaps TRBD1 (6 bases). This CDR3 comprises 14 residues. The germline gives CDR1 SEHNR, CDR2 FQNEAQ (reference sequence). Trimming removed 3 bases from V and 8 bases from J, with 11 bases in between. CDR3 bases: TGTGCCAGCAGCTTTTGGGGGGGCGATTCACCCCTCCACTTT. Residues: CASSFWGGDSPLHF.

The chain combines TRBV19 with TRBJ1-5; the D gene is possibly TRBD1 (6 bases). V was pared by 6 bases and J by 5 bases, with 17 bases between. Germline V gives CDR1 LNHDA, CDR2 SQIVND (reference sequence). The CDR3 is 15 residues long. The DNA for the CDR3 is TGTGCCAGTAGCTTACAGGGCGCAGTTGATCAGCCCCAGCATTTT. It is translated as CASSLQGAVDQPQHF.

The CDR3 coding sequence is TGCGCCAGCAGCTTGCAGAGCGGGGGGCCCTCGTCGACCGGGGAGCTGTTTTTT. It specifies CASSLQSGGPSSTGELFF. The V gene is TRBV5-1, the J gene TRBJ2-2; 9 bases fit TRBD2. Looked up from germline, CDR1 is SGHRS and CDR2 is YFSETQ. This CDR3 contains 18 residues. After removal of 1 base from V and 5 bases from J, the junction contained 12 bases not matched to a gene.

J is TRBJ1-1 and V is TRBV27; D call uncertain. Germline CDR1 reads MNHEY; CDR2 reads SMNVEV (reference sequence). Deletions cut 11 bases from V and 4 bases from J, with 14 bases between. The CDR3 is made up of 12 amino acids. CDR3 sequence reads: CALNSGSTEAFF. For the CDR3, the DNA is TGTGCCCTAAACTCGGGGAGCACTGAAGCTTTCTTT.

This clone was picked up one time. The chain uses TRBV28 and TRBJ1-2; D possibly corresponds to TRBD1 (5 bases). The CDR3 is 14 amino acids. V lost 1 base and J 7 bases, leaving 13 bases between the germline ends. Germline lookup yields CDR1 MDHEN and CDR2 SYDVKM. The CDR3 protein is CASSLFAREVGYTF. CDR3 nucleotides: TGTGCCAGCAGTTTATTTGCCAGGGAGGTTGGCTACACCTTC.

As DNA, the CDR3 is TGTGCCAGTAAGGGAGGGAATAAGGGCTACACCTTC. Translation: CASKGGNKGYTF. The chain has TRBV19 and TRBJ1-2; D is uncertain. The V end was cut by 7 bases, the J end by 8 bases, with 14 bases between. Looked up from germline, CDR1 is LNHDA and CDR2 is SQIVND (reference sequence). The CDR3 consists of 12 residues.

The V gene is TRBV27, the J gene TRBJ2-7; 12 bases align to TRBD1. The CDR3 extends over 15 amino acids. Losses at the gene ends were 5 bases for V and 5 bases for J; bases not matched to a gene: 7. CDR1 is MNHEY, CDR2 SMNVEV, per germline (reference sequence). In DNA, the CDR3 is TGTGCCAGCAGTGCAACCGGGACAGGGGGCGACGAGCAGTACTTC. The encoded protein is CASSATGTGGDEQYF.

The gene calls are TRBV19 and TRBJ2-2; 8 bases are a match to TRBD1. Germline V gene sequence: CDR1 LNHDA, CDR2 SQIVND (reference sequence). After removal of 3 bases from V and 4 bases from J, the junction contained 4 bases not matched to a gene. The CDR3 has 15 residues. The CDR3: CASSMWTGITGELFF. CDR3 DNA sequence: TGTGCCAGTAGTATGTGGACAGGGATCACCGGGGAGCTGTTTTTT. Full variable domain (missing parts from reference TRBV19 and TRBJ2-2): DGGITQSPKYLFRKEGQNVTLSCEQNLNHDAMYWYRQDPGQGLRLIYYSQIVNDFQKGDIAEGYSVSREKKESFPLTVTSAQKNPTAFYLCASSMWTGITGELFFGEGSRLTVL.

This clone was seen a single time. The rearrangement uses TRBV7-2 and TRBJ2-1; 7 bases fit TRBD2. The ends lost 4 bases at V and 8 bases at J; junction bases unmatched: 5. The CDR3 is 13 residues long. Per germline, CDR1 SGHTA and CDR2 FQGNSA. This chain's CDR3 is CASSSPGGYEQFF. DNA for the CDR3: TGTGCCAGCAGCTCCCCGGGGGGTTATGAGCAGTTCTTC. The whole variable domain, remainder taken from reference TRBV7-2 and TRBJ2-1, is GAGVSQSPSNKVTEKGKDVELRCDPISGHTALYWYRQSLGQGLEFLIYFQGNSAPDKSGLPSDRFSAERTGGSVSTLTIQRTQQEDSAVYLCASSSPGGYEQFFGPGTRLTVL.

This clone has a single count. The rearrangement uses TRBV28 and TRBJ1-3; no reliable D call. Germline CDR1 MDHEN, CDR2 SYDVKM. The CDR3 is made up of 12 amino acids. Trimming pared 10 bases from V and 4 bases from J, leaving 11 bases between. The CDR3 is CATLSGGNTIYF. The CDR3 DNA sequence: TGTGCCACCCTCTCGGGGGGAAACACCATATATTTT. The whole variable domain, remainder taken from reference TRBV28 and TRBJ1-3, is DVKVTQSSRYLVKRTGEKVFLECVQDMDHENMFWYRQDPGLGLRLIYFSYDVKMKEKGDIPEGYSVSREKKERFSLILESASTNQTSMYLCATLSGGNTIYFGEGSWLTVV.

This rearrangement joins TRBV27 to TRBJ2-5; possible D gene TRBD1, 6 bases. V lost 6 bases to trimming and J lost 2 bases, with 16 bases between them. Germline CDR1 is MNHEY and CDR2 is SMNVEV (reference sequence). This CDR3 has 15 residues. The CDR3 DNA sequence: TGTGCCAGCAGCTTCAACCTCGGACAGCAAGAGACCCAGTACTTC. Protein product: CASSFNLGQQETQYF.

The J gene is TRBJ1-6, the V gene TRBV29-1; D is perhaps TRBD1 (5 bases). The germline CDR1 and CDR2 sequences are SQVTM and ANQGSEA. V was shortened by 3 bases and J by 4 bases, with 7 bases between the two germline ends. The CDR3 totals 13 residues. In nucleotides, the CDR3 is TGCAGCGTTGATTCAGGGTATAATTCACCCCTCCACTTT. Protein: CSVDSGYNSPLHF.

The CDR3 is CSARGEDEKLFF. CDR3 coding DNA: TGCAGCGCCAGGGGAGAAGATGAAAAACTGTTTTTT. The chain uses TRBV29-1 and TRBJ1-4; D possibly corresponds to TRBD1 (6 bases). Trimming shortened V by 7 bases and J by 6 bases, and 12 bases separated the two germline ends. The V gene's germline CDR1 is SQVTM and CDR2 ANQGSEA. The CDR3 runs 12 residues. Full variable domain (missing parts from reference TRBV29-1 and TRBJ1-4): SAVISQKPSRDICQRGTSLTIQCQVDSQVTMMFWYRQQPGQSLTLIATANQGSEATYESGFVIDKFPISRPNLTFSTLTVSNMSPEDSSIYLCSARGEDEKLFFGSGTQLSVL.

This chain joins TRBV5-4 and TRBJ2-7, with D tentatively TRBD1 (5 bases). This CDR3 comprises 13 residues. Germline V gene data show CDR1 as SGHNT and CDR2 as YYREEE (reference sequence). The V end lost 2 bases, the J end lost 3 bases, and 9 bases lay between the germline ends. Here the CDR3 reads CASSLDRYYEQYF. As DNA, the CDR3 is TGTGCCAGCAGCTTAGACAGATACTACGAGCAGTACTTC.

The CDR3 coding sequence is TGCGCCAGCAGCCAAGTAGGGGGCTCTAACTATGGCTACACCTTC. It codes for CASSQVGGSNYGYTF. The chain links TRBV4-3 to TRBJ1-2, with TRBD1 matching 7 bases. CDR3 size: 15 residues. The germline V gene encodes CDR1 LGHNA and CDR2 YSLEER. V shed 1 base and J 0 bases; nucleotides not matched to a gene: 2.